These 32 T cell receptor beta chains share one sample of origin, sequenced in a study of T-cell memory formation after mild COVID-19. TCRdb redid the calling of the 5' RACE reads with MiXCR, one entry per CDR3 protein. The sample records hundreds of thousands of distinct CDR3 sequences, around 21% being singletons. What was sequenced was PBMCs or a T cell subset sorted from them (not recorded which). The origin of the receptors is an adult woman who had mild COVID-19 (a few samples of this study predate the infection). Cell type and time point are not known.

In its sample, this clonotype was seen many times. The genes are TRBV5-1 and TRBJ1-2; D gene uncertain. The CDR3 runs to 14 residues. The germline V gene has CDR1 SGHRS and CDR2 YFSETQ. The V gene lost 1 base and the J gene lost 1 base, with 8 bases spanning the gap. The CDR3 bases are TGCGCCAGCAGCTTGACGGAAGATAACTATGGCTACACCTTC. Encoded protein: CASSLTEDNYGYTF.

This clonotype has more than one count but fewer than ten. The chain recombines TRBV20-1 with TRBJ2-1; TRBD2 matches at 8 bases. The CDR3 consists of 16 residues. Germline lookup yields CDR1 DFQATT and CDR2 SNEGSKA (reference sequence). With V trimmed by 6 bases and J by 0 bases, 10 bases remained unmatched. The CDR3 is CSAPTSGGGSYNEQFF. The CDR3 DNA sequence: TGCAGTGCCCCCACTAGCGGAGGAGGCTCCTACAATGAGCAGTTCTTC.

This clonotype showed up just a few times. The V gene is TRBV18, the J gene TRBJ2-3; D is uncertain. This CDR3 has 14 amino acids. Trimming pared 5 bases from V and 0 bases from J, leaving 9 bases between. Germline CDR1 and CDR2: KGHSH and LQKENI. The CDR3 coding sequence is TGTGCCAGCTCATCGACGGCTAGCACAGATACGCAGTATTTT. Its translation is CASSSTASTDTQYF.

This clonotype was observed many times. This sequence joins TRBV21-1 and TRBJ2-2; the table's D call TRBD1 went unverified against the DNA. TRBV21-1 is an annotated pseudogene. The CDR3 loop spans 18 amino acids. The CDR3 nucleotides are TGTGCCAGCAGCACAGGGTCCTCAGGGGGAACGAACACCGGGGAGCTGTTTTTT. Amino acid sequence: CASSTGSSGGTNTGELFF.

The V and J genes are TRBV11-2 and TRBJ2-7; 10 positions agree with TRBD1. Germline V gene lookup returns CDR1 SGHAT and CDR2 FQNNGV. The CDR3 runs to 16 residues. V lost 5 bases and J lost 2; bases outside the gene matches: 9. The CDR3 nucleotides read TGTGCCAGCAGCATACAAGCCGGGACAGGGGCCTACGAGCAGTACTTC. This encodes CASSIQAGTGAYEQYF.

The chain is built from TRBV12-3 or TRBV12-4 and TRBJ1-2; no clear D gene. The V and J ends lost 1 base and 4 bases respectively, with 13 bases between them. The CDR3 is 15 amino acids. CDR3 DNA: TGTGCCAGCAGTTTAGTATCCCTCGGGAGCTATGGCTACACCTTC. It translates to CASSLVSLGSYGYTF.

This chain links TRBV9 with TRBJ1-6; 7 bases are shared with TRBD1. CDR1 and CDR2 from the germline V gene are SGDLS and YYNGEE. The junction had 5 bases not matched to a gene; V was cut back by 1 base and J by 7 bases. This CDR3 has 15 amino acids. The CDR3 DNA is TGTGCCAGCAGCGTAAACAGGGGAAGAAATTCACCCCTCCACTTT. Translated: CASSVNRGRNSPLHF.

The chain recombines TRBV30 with TRBJ2-3; D gene ambiguous. In germline, CDR1 is GTSNPN, CDR2 SVGIG (reference sequence). The CDR3 is 14 amino acids. V lost 3 bases to trimming and J lost 2 bases, with 12 bases between them. Here the CDR3 reads CAWRDVGHTDTQYF. CDR3 coding DNA: TGTGCCTGGAGAGATGTGGGTCACACAGATACGCAGTATTTT.

The chain employs TRBV19 and TRBJ2-3; 9 bases fit TRBD1. The ends lost 3 bases at V and 1 base at J; junction bases unmatched: 2. The CDR3 loop spans 15 amino acids. Germline V CDR1 and CDR2: LNHDA, SQIVND (reference sequence). CDR3 loop: CASSIRQGGTDTQYF. CDR3 sequence (DNA): TGTGCCAGTAGTATTCGACAGGGGGGCACAGATACGCAGTATTTT.

This chain uses TRBV7-8 with TRBJ2-4; 9 bases are shared with TRBD2. Germline V lookup: CDR1 SGHVS, CDR2 FQNEAQ. After removal of 4 bases from V and 4 bases from J, the junction contained 5 bases not matched to a gene. This CDR3 comprises 15 residues. Written as DNA, the CDR3 is TGTGCCAGCAGCTCCGGGACTAGCTTTAAAAACATTCAGTACTTC. Amino acids: CASSSGTSFKNIQYF.

The gene calls are TRBV7-9 and TRBJ1-4; D gene ambiguous. Germline CDR1 and CDR2: SEHNR and FQNEAQ (reference sequence). The CDR3 runs to 13 residues. The V and J ends lost 9 bases and 5 bases respectively, with 13 bases between them. In nucleotides, the CDR3 is TGTGCCAGTAACAGAGACGAAAATGAAAAACTGTTTTTT. Protein product: CASNRDENEKLFF.

This sequence joins TRBV23-1 and TRBJ2-1; TRBD2 might be the D (6 bases). TRBV23-1 is labeled an ORF, and its function is uncertain. The CDR3 is 18 residues long. The V and J ends lost 8 bases and 0 bases respectively, with 23 bases between them. DNA of the CDR3: TGCGCCAGCGGCCCTGGTCAATTTCGGGGGAGCTCCTACAATGAGCAGTTCTTC. Translated, it gives CASGPGQFRGSSYNEQFF.

V usage is TRBV7-9 and J usage is TRBJ2-3; tentative D call: TRBD1 (5 bases). Between the trimmed V and J ends, which lost 1 base and 4 bases, there was a span of 12 bases. The CDR3 length is 15 residues. The germline V gene encodes CDR1 SEHNR and CDR2 FQNEAQ (reference sequence). In DNA, the CDR3 is TGTGCCAGCAGCTTAGTACGTATGGGGCCAGATACGCAGTATTTT. It is translated as CASSLVRMGPDTQYF.

The chain employs TRBV7-6 and TRBJ1-1, with 8 bases identical to TRBD1. The CDR3 has 14 amino acids. V lost 4 bases, J lost 3 bases, and 4 bases stayed unmatched. Germline V CDR1 and CDR2: SGHVS, FNYEAQ. The CDR3 region is CASSSDRADTEAFF. Written as DNA, the CDR3 is TGTGCCAGCAGCTCGGACAGGGCCGACACTGAAGCTTTCTTT. Full variable domain (rest looked up from reference TRBV7-6 and TRBJ1-1): GAGVSQSPRYKVTKRGQDVALRCDPISGHVSLYWYRQALGQGPEFLTYFNYEAQQDKSGLPNDRFSAERPEGSISTLTIQRTEQRDSAMYRCASSSDRADTEAFFGQGTRLTVV.

This clonotype was found a few times. The chain uses TRBV12-3 or TRBV12-4 and TRBJ2-2; the match to TRBD2 covers 12 bases. This CDR3 is built from 16 residues. The J segment lost 4 bases and the V segment lost 6 bases, leaving 6 bases of the junction unmatched. The CDR3 DNA reads TGTGCCAGCAGGGCTAGCGGGAGGGCCCTCACCGGGGAGCTGTTTTTT. Encoded protein: CASRASGRALTGELFF.

There are a few counts of this clonotype. The chain combines TRBV12-3 or TRBV12-4 with TRBJ2-7; D not certain. The V gene lost 1 base and the J gene lost 5 bases, with 9 bases spanning the gap. The CDR3 sequence is 13 residues long. The CDR3 spells CASSLGENDEQYF. The DNA of the CDR3 is TGTGCCAGCAGTTTAGGGGAAAATGACGAGCAGTACTTC.

The V gene is TRBV3-1, the J gene TRBJ1-4, with 9 bases that match TRBD1. With V trimmed by 4 bases and J by 7 bases, 7 bases remained unmatched. The CDR3 is 15 amino acids. CDR1 and CDR2 from the germline V gene are LGHDT and YNNKEL (reference sequence). DNA of the CDR3: TGTGCCAGCAGCCCGCCGGGACAGGGCGGTGAAAAACTGTTTTTT. It yields the protein CASSPPGQGGEKLFF.

This clonotype occurred a few times. V is TRBV7-2 and J is TRBJ2-2, with D perhaps assigned TRBD1 or TRBD2 (5 bases each). Trimming shortened V by 1 base and J by 5 bases, and 20 bases separated the two germline ends. Germline CDR1 is SGHTA and CDR2 is FQGNSA. The CDR3 has 18 residues. DNA of the CDR3: TGTGCCAGCAGCTTAGAGCCCCCGGGACCTGGGCGGACCGGGGAGCTGTTTTTT. Its translation: CASSLEPPGPGRTGELFF. Full variable domain (missing parts from reference TRBV7-2 and TRBJ2-2): GAGVSQSPSNKVTEKGKDVELRCDPISGHTALYWYRQSLGQGLEFLIYFQGNSAPDKSGLPSDRFSAERTGGSVSTLTIQRTQQEDSAVYLCASSLEPPGPGRTGELFFGEGSRLTVL.

V and J are TRBV7-9 and TRBJ1-5; the D gene is possibly TRBD1 (6 bases). Per germline, CDR1 SEHNR and CDR2 FQNEAQ (reference sequence). V was clipped by 0 bases and J by 0 bases, with 9 bases between them. There are 16 residues in the CDR3. CDR3 sequence (DNA): TGTGCCAGCAGCTTAGCGGGCAGGGGTAGCAATCAGCCCCAGCATTTT. It yields the protein CASSLAGRGSNQPQHF.

This clonotype has a count of ten or more. This chain uses TRBV3-1 with TRBJ2-1; 13 positions match TRBD2. The CDR3 spans 20 residues. The germline V gene has CDR1 LGHDT and CDR2 YNNKEL (reference sequence). The V and J ends lost 3 bases and 0 bases, in that order; junction bases with no gene match: 11. The DNA for the CDR3 is TGTGCCAGCAGCCACCTGACTAGCGGGGGGCCCCGAAGCTCCTACAATGAGCAGTTCTTC. It translates to CASSHLTSGGPRSSYNEQFF.

The chain employs TRBV7-2 and TRBJ2-2; 8 bases are a match to TRBD1. The CDR3 spans 17 residues. Germline V gives CDR1 SGHTA, CDR2 FQGNSA. Losses at the gene ends were 1 base for V and 6 bases for J; bases not matched to a gene: 10. The CDR3 DNA reads TGTGCCAGCAGCTTAGGTCCGGCAGGGGGCGATTCCGGGGAGCTGTTTTTT. This sequence encodes CASSLGPAGGDSGELFF.

This clonotype appeared a few times. CDR3 protein: CASSPWTSGSLADNEQFF. CDR3 bases: TGTGCCAGCAGCCCCTGGACTAGCGGGAGCCTCGCGGACAATGAGCAGTTCTTC. The chain links TRBV7-9 to TRBJ2-1; 13 positions match TRBD2. The junction had 12 bases not matched to a gene; V was cut back by 5 bases and J by 5 bases. This CDR3 comprises 18 residues. Per the germline V gene, CDR1 is SEHNR and CDR2 is FQNEAQ (reference sequence).

This chain uses TRBV11-2 with TRBJ2-5; TRBD1 aligns across 7 bases. Germline V gene data show CDR1 as SGHAT and CDR2 as FQNNGV. The CDR3 has 16 residues. Trimming cost V 4 bases and J 7 bases; bases outside gene matches: 15. The CDR3 DNA reads as TGTGCCAGCAGCTCTTTCCAGACAGGGCTGAAAGGGACCCAGTACTTC. It encodes CASSSFQTGLKGTQYF.

The chain links TRBV6-1 to TRBJ1-2; D gene ambiguous. Germline CDR1 reads MNHNS; CDR2 reads SASEGT. The length of the CDR3 is 16 residues. V lost 3 bases and J 5 bases, leaving 19 bases between the germline ends. CDR3 amino acids: CASSERNNPPRYGYTF. In DNA, the CDR3 is TGTGCCAGCAGTGAGCGTAACAACCCACCCCGATATGGCTACACCTTC.

This clonotype was detected ten times or more. The V gene is TRBV4-2, the J gene TRBJ1-1; tentatively, D is TRBD1 (5 bases). Trimming stripped 4 bases from V and 8 bases from J, with 14 bases between. Germline lookup yields CDR1 LGHNA and CDR2 YNFKEQ. The CDR3 length is 13 residues. Here the CDR3 reads CASSPRVRSEAFF. DNA of the CDR3: TGTGCCAGCAGCCCCAGGGTAAGGTCCGAAGCTTTCTTT.

The chain links TRBV6-1 to TRBJ1-2; TRBD1 matches 8 bases. This CDR3 is built from 20 residues. CDR1 is MNHNS and CDR2 is SASEGT in the germline V gene. The trim removed 0 bases at V and 0 bases at J, leaving 15 bases unmatched. CDR3 in DNA: TGTGCCAGCAGTGAAGCGAGGACAGGGAAGTTACTAATCGCTAACTATGGCTACACCTTC. Its translation: CASSEARTGKLLIANYGYTF.

The chain is built from TRBV9 and TRBJ2-7; D gene uncertain. The CDR3 covers 16 residues. Germline V CDR1 and CDR2: SGDLS, YYNGEE. The V end lost 3 bases, the J end lost 0 bases, and 16 bases lay between the germline ends. The chain's CDR3 is CASSATGRTSSYEQYF. The CDR3 nucleotides are TGTGCCAGCAGCGCAACCGGGCGTACGAGCTCCTACGAGCAGTACTTC. Combining the CDR3 with reference TRBV9 and TRBJ2-7 gives the whole variable domain DSGVTQTPKHLITATGQRVTLRCSPRSGDLSVYWYQQSLDQGLQFLIQYYNGEERAKGNILERFSAQQFPDLHSELNLSSLELGDSALYFCASSATGRTSSYEQYFGPGTRLTVT.

The V gene is TRBV5-6, the J gene TRBJ2-5; 9 bases line up with TRBD1. Trimming cost V 4 bases and J 3 bases; bases outside gene matches: 4. The germline V gene has CDR1 SGHDT and CDR2 YYEEEE. The CDR3 consists of 14 residues. The CDR3 protein is CASSATGGEETQYF. For the CDR3, the DNA is TGTGCCAGCAGCGCTACAGGGGGCGAAGAGACCCAGTACTTC.

The chain is built from TRBV6-1 and TRBJ2-3; D possibly corresponds to TRBD2 (5 bases). The CDR3 has 14 amino acids. Trimming stripped 6 bases from V and 2 bases from J, with 12 bases between. The germline gives CDR1 MNHNS, CDR2 SASEGT. DNA of the CDR3: TGTGCCAGCAGCGGGATTACGTTCACAGATACGCAGTATTTT. Its translation: CASSGITFTDTQYF.

This clonotype has more than one count but fewer than ten. V and J are TRBV6-4 and TRBJ2-1, with 12 bases that match TRBD1. Trimming at V came to 0 bases and at J to 9 bases, leaving 3 bases not matched to a gene. This CDR3 contains 15 residues. Germline values: CDR1 MRHNA, CDR2 SNTAGT. The chain's CDR3 is CASSDSGTGGGEQFF. Here the CDR3 DNA reads TGTGCCAGCAGTGACTCCGGGACAGGGGGCGGTGAGCAGTTCTTC.

This clonotype was seen a handful of times. The V and J genes are TRBV7-9 and TRBJ1-4; no clear D gene. The CDR3 extends over 16 amino acids. CDR1 SEHNR and CDR2 FQNEAQ come from the germline V gene (reference sequence). The ends were cut back, 4 bases at V and 5 bases at J, with 17 bases in the middle. Here the CDR3 DNA reads TGTGCCAGCAGCTCCCCACAGCGGGCAGAGAATGAAAAACTGTTTTTT. It translates to CASSSPQRAENEKLFF.

The chain couples TRBV5-1 to TRBJ2-7; 9 nucleotides align to TRBD1. CDR1 SGHRS and CDR2 YFSETQ come from the germline V gene. This CDR3 contains 14 residues. V was clipped by 2 bases and J by 3 bases; unmatched bases: 3. In nucleotides, the CDR3 is TGCGCCAGCAGCTTACAGGGGGCGCGCTACGAGCAGTACTTC. It specifies CASSLQGARYEQYF. Variable domain in full (rest from reference TRBV5-1 and TRBJ2-7): KAGVTQTPRYLIKTRGQQVTLSCSPISGHRSVSWYQQTPGQGLQFLFEYFSETQRNKGNFPGRFSGRQFSNSRSEMNVSTLELGDSALYLCASSLQGARYEQYFGPGTRLTVT.